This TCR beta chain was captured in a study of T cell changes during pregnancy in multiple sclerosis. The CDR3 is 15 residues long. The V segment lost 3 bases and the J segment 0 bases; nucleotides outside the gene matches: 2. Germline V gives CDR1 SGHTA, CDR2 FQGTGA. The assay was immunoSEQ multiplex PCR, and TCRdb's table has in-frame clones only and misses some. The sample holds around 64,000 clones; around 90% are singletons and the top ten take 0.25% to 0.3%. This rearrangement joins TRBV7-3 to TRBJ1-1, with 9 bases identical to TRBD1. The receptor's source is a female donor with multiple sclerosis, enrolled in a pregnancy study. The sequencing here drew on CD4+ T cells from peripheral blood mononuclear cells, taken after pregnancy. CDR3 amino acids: CASSLGTGMNTEAFF. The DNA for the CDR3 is TGTGCCAGCAGCTTGGGGACAGGGATGAACACTGAAGCTTTCTTT.